Shown below are 21 T cell receptor beta chains from a single sample sequenced in a study of T-cell reconstitution after alpha-beta-depleted transplantation in children. During its preparation, the TCRbeta library received unique molecular identifiers. TCRdb processed the PCR reads anew with MiXCR; each CDR3 protein has one entry. Of some 530,000 distinct CDR3 sequences listed, about 12% are singletons. The sequences come from PBMCs from the stem cell graft donor, collected from the stem cell graft. These receptors were taken from a human donor who donated a stem cell graft to a child with combined immunodeficiency.

The genes are TRBV6-1 and TRBJ2-1; D tentatively fits TRBD1 or TRBD2 (6 bases each). Germline V lookup: CDR1 MNHNS, CDR2 SASEGT. V was pared by 7 bases and J by 0 bases, with 16 bases between. The length of the CDR3 is 16 residues. This CDR3 reads CASTLSGASSYNEQFF. The CDR3 region has the DNA TGTGCCAGCACCCTGTCGGGGGCGAGCTCCTACAATGAGCAGTTCTTC.

The chain carries TRBV9 and TRBJ2-7; 11 bases align to TRBD1. This CDR3 is built from 17 residues. CDR1 is SGDLS, CDR2 YYNGEE, per germline. V lost 4 bases, J lost 4 bases, and 13 bases stayed unmatched. The CDR3 DNA is TGTGCCAGCAGCACCACCTCCGGGACAGGGGGTAGGTACGAGCAGTACTTC. Residues: CASSTTSGTGGRYEQYF.

This clonotype was detected many times. The chain recombines TRBV20-1 with TRBJ2-1; the match to TRBD1 covers 9 bases. V gave up 1 base and J gave up 9 bases; unmatched junction bases: 7. The CDR3 spans 14 residues. Germline assignment: CDR1 DFQATT and CDR2 SNEGSKA (reference sequence). The CDR3: CSARAGTGHGEQFF. CDR3 bases: TGCAGTGCTAGAGCCGGGACAGGGCATGGTGAGCAGTTCTTC.

This clonotype has ten or more counts. This chain links TRBV7-3 with TRBJ2-1; TRBD2 aligns across 8 bases. From germline, CDR1 is SGHTA and CDR2 FQGTGA. The CDR3 covers 15 residues. Losses at the gene ends were 3 bases for V and 3 bases for J; bases not matched to a gene: 4. The CDR3 bases are TGTGCCAGCAGCTTGGCAGCGGGAGTCTACAATGAGCAGTTCTTC. As protein: CASSLAAGVYNEQFF.

The table lists this clonotype with many counts. The chain is built from TRBV9 and TRBJ2-7; D is unresolved. This CDR3 is built from 13 residues. The V gene lost 4 bases and the J gene lost 5 bases, with 13 bases spanning the gap. The germline V gene has CDR1 SGDLS and CDR2 YYNGEE. The CDR3 loop is CASSLLAHNEQYF. In DNA, the CDR3 is TGTGCCAGCAGCCTCTTGGCTCACAACGAGCAGTACTTC.

This clonotype was counted only a few times. The CDR3 here is CATSVEGQETQYF. The CDR3 coding sequence is TGTGCCACCAGTGTCGAGGGGCAAGAGACCCAGTACTTC. The chain uses TRBV24-1 and TRBJ2-5, with D possibly being TRBD1 or TRBD2 (5 bases each). The V gene lost 5 bases and the J gene lost 2 bases, with 8 bases spanning the gap. CDR3 size: 13 residues. Germline-derived CDR1 and CDR2 are KGHDR and SFDVKD.

Concerning this clonotype: One end of the junction is discordant with germline, which a read error may explain. The chain recombines TRBV20-1 with TRBJ2-3, with 14 bases aligning to TRBD2. The CDR3 runs 17 residues. Germline V CDR1 and CDR2: DFQATT, SNEGSKA (reference sequence). The CDR3 region is CCARPGTSGRGTDTQYF. The DNA for the CDR3 is TGCTGTGCTAGACCCGGGACTAGCGGGAGAGGGACAGATACGCAGTATTTT.

The V and J genes are TRBV2 and TRBJ2-5; the D gene is possibly TRBD2 (5 bases). Per germline, CDR1 SNHLY and CDR2 FYNNEI. V was trimmed by 3 bases and J by 2 bases, leaving 10 bases between them. The CDR3 contains 14 residues. In DNA form, the CDR3 reads TGTGCCAGCAGTGAGGGAGCTCGACAAGAGACCCAGTACTTC. This translates into CASSEGARQETQYF.

In this sample, this clonotype turned up many times. V usage is TRBV4-3 and J usage is TRBJ2-3; D is uncertain. V was clipped by 2 bases and J by 0 bases, with 9 bases between them. The germline V gene has CDR1 LGHNA and CDR2 YSLEER. The CDR3 totals 15 residues. The CDR3, as DNA: TGCGCCAGCAGCCAACAGTTTTATAGCACAGATACGCAGTATTTT. Its protein product is CASSQQFYSTDTQYF.

This clonotype was seen a handful of times. The chain carries TRBV4-2 and TRBJ2-3; 12 bases are a match to TRBD2. CDR1 LGHNA and CDR2 YNFKEQ come from the germline V gene. The CDR3 runs to 17 residues. The ends lost 4 bases at V and 6 bases at J; junction bases unmatched: 11. This CDR3 reads CASSPISLAGGSDTQYF. The CDR3 DNA sequence: TGTGCCAGCAGCCCAATCTCACTAGCGGGAGGTTCTGATACGCAGTATTTT.

This clonotype has just one count. The gene calls are TRBV24-1 and TRBJ2-2, with 11 bases lining up with TRBD2. The V gene's germline CDR1 is KGHDR and CDR2 SFDVKD. The V and J ends lost 2 bases and 1 base, in that order; junction bases with no gene match: 14. This CDR3 comprises 21 residues. For the CDR3, the DNA is TGTGCCACCAGTGATTGGATGACTAGCGGGGAGGACCCGCTGAACACCGGGGAGCTGTTTTTT. Protein: CATSDWMTSGEDPLNTGELFF.

This clonotype was counted many times. Here the CDR3 DNA reads TGCAGTGCTAGATATACCACAGGGGGAACTTTCTTT. Translating it yields CSARYTTGGTFF. This rearrangement joins TRBV20-1 to TRBJ1-1; TRBD1 matches 8 bases. The germline V gene encodes CDR1 DFQATT and CDR2 SNEGSKA (reference sequence). Germline trimming cut 2 bases from V and 12 bases from J; bases unmatched to any gene: 8. The CDR3 runs 12 residues.

This clonotype was counted between two and nine times. V gene TRBV25-1 combines with J gene TRBJ2-2, with D unresolved. Germline loops: CDR1 MGHDK, CDR2 SYGVNS. This CDR3 is built from 13 residues. Trimming took 6 bases from V and 0 from J, leaving 5 bases between them. CDR3 nucleotides: TGTGCCAGCAGAGATCCGAACACCGGGGAGCTGTTTTTT. It specifies CASRDPNTGELFF. The variable domain in full, with the rest retrieved from reference TRBV25-1 and TRBJ2-2, is EADIYQTPRYLVIGTGKKITLECSQTMGHDKMYWYQQDPGMELHLIHYSYGVNSTEKGDLSSESTVSRIRTEHFPLTLESARPSHTSQYLCASRDPNTGELFFGEGSRLTVL.

In DNA form, the CDR3 reads TGCAGTGCTATATTACAGACAGGGCTGTTTAGCTCCTACGAGCAGTACTTC. It translates to CSAILQTGLFSSYEQYF. V usage is TRBV20-1 and J usage is TRBJ2-7; 7 bases match TRBD1. The CDR3 sequence is 17 residues long. V trimming: 4 bases; J trimming: 0 bases; junction bases outside the gene matches: 15. Per the germline V gene, CDR1 is DFQATT and CDR2 is SNEGSKA (reference sequence).

The sample holds a few counts of this clonotype. The rearrangement joins TRBV5-5 to TRBJ2-7; D is uncertain. V lost 4 bases and J lost 4, with 15 bases in between. The germline V gene has CDR1 SGHKS and CDR2 YYEKEE (reference sequence). The CDR3 contains 14 residues. The DNA for the CDR3 is TGTGCCAGCAGCCCGAACAACGTCCGGTACGAGCAGTACTTC. It specifies CASSPNNVRYEQYF.

This clonotype has only a few counts. V is TRBV5-1 and J is TRBJ2-1; 7 bases agree with TRBD1. This CDR3 has 15 amino acids. The germline V gene encodes CDR1 SGHRS and CDR2 YFSETQ. V trimming: 4 bases; J trimming: 4 bases; junction bases outside the gene matches: 8. The CDR3 spells CASSLRDRRYNEQFF. In nucleotides, the CDR3 is TGCGCCAGCAGCCTTCGGGACAGAAGATACAATGAGCAGTTCTTC. Full variable domain (rest looked up from reference TRBV5-1 and TRBJ2-1): KAGVTQTPRYLIKTRGQQVTLSCSPISGHRSVSWYQQTPGQGLQFLFEYFSETQRNKGNFPGRFSGRQFSNSRSEMNVSTLELGDSALYLCASSLRDRRYNEQFFGPGTRLTVL.

This clonotype has ten or more counts. The chain employs TRBV4-3 and TRBJ1-2, with TRBD1 matching over 9 bases. The CDR3 extends over 15 amino acids. V gave up 4 bases and J gave up 2 bases; unmatched junction bases: 5. CDR1 and CDR2 (germline): LGHNA, YSLEER. The CDR3 DNA reads TGCGCCAGCAGCCCCAGGACAGGGGCGAACTATGGCTACACCTTC. Amino acid sequence: CASSPRTGANYGYTF.

This clonotype was seen only a few times. The gene calls are TRBV20-1 and TRBJ2-1, with D tentatively TRBD2 (6 bases). From germline, CDR1 is DFQATT and CDR2 SNEGSKA (reference sequence). Trimming shortened V by 5 bases and J by 2 bases, and 13 bases separated the two germline ends. CDR3 size: 14 residues. The CDR3 nucleotides read TGCAGTGCTTCCCCAGGGAGGACCTACAATGAGCAGTTCTTC. Its translation is CSASPGRTYNEQFF.

This clonotype came up a few times. The J gene is TRBJ2-7, the V gene TRBV27; D not resolved. Germline V gene lookup returns CDR1 MNHEY and CDR2 SMNVEV (reference sequence). Trimming removed 8 bases at V and 0 bases at J, with 11 bases between. The CDR3 runs 13 residues. DNA for the CDR3: TGTGCCAGCGGTGCGAGGTCCTCCTACGAGCAGTACTTC. Protein: CASGARSSYEQYF.

The chain employs TRBV7-6 and TRBJ2-1; TRBD1 aligns across 9 bases. Germline lookup yields CDR1 SGHVS and CDR2 FNYEAQ. This CDR3 has 15 residues. Germline trimming cut 5 bases from V and 6 bases from J; bases unmatched to any gene: 8. The CDR3: CASSPGTGKGNEQFF. Written as DNA, the CDR3 is TGTGCCAGCAGCCCCGGGACAGGGAAAGGCAATGAGCAGTTCTTC.

This clonotype was seen at least ten times. This rearrangement joins TRBV5-1 to TRBJ2-2; D may be TRBD1 or TRBD2 (5 bases each). V lost 1 base and J 4 bases, leaving 17 bases between the germline ends. The CDR3 has 17 amino acids. The germline V gene encodes CDR1 SGHRS and CDR2 YFSETQ. In DNA, the CDR3 is TGCGCCAGCAGCTTGTCACTTGGGGGACGGCGCACCGGGGAGCTGTTTTTT. It specifies CASSLSLGGRRTGELFF.